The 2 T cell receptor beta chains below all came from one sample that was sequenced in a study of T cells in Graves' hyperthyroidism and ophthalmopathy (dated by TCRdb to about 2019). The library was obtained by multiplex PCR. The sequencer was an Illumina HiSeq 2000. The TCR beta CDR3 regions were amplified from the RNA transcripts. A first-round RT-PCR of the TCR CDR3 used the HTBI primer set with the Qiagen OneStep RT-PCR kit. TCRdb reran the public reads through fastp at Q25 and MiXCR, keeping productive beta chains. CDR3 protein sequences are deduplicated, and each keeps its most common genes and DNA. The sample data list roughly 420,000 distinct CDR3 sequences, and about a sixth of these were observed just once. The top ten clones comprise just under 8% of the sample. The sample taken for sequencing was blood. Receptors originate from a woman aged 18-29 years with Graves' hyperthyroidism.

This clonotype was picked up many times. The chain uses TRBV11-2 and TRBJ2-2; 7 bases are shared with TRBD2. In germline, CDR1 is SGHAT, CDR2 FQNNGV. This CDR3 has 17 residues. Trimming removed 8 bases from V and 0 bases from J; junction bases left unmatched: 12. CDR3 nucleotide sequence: TGTGCCAGCTCCGGCGCCGGCGGGGGAACGAACACCGGGGAGCTGTTTTTT. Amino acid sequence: CASSGAGGGTNTGELFF.

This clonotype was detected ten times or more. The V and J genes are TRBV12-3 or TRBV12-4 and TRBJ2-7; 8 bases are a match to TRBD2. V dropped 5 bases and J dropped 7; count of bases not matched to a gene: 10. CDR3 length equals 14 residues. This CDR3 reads CASSQSGSFWEQYF. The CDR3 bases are TGTGCCAGCAGTCAGAGCGGGAGTTTCTGGGAGCAGTACTTC.